Following are 22 T cell receptor beta chains from one sample sequenced in a study of vaccination effects on CD4 cells after COVID-19. The method was immunoSEQ multiplex PCR; TCRdb's version includes in-frame clones alone and lacks a portion of them. The data contain about 45,000 clones, approximately 72% of them singletons. Following 10 days of culture, CD4+ T cells were isolated. Of the BNT162b2 and mRNA-1273 vaccines, participants received two doses of one or the other. No antigens are known for them. Sequenced material: CD4+ T cells from PBMCs cultured without peptide, taken after COVID-19 vaccination. These receptors were obtained from a human donor who received a COVID-19 vaccine.

In DNA form, the CDR3 reads TGTGCCAGCAGCCAAGCTCTGCGGGGCAACACTGAAGCTTTCTTT. Its protein product is CASSQALRGNTEAFF. The V and J genes are TRBV3-1 (or the pseudogene TRBV3-2) and TRBJ1-1; D perhaps matches TRBD1 (5 bases). Trimming took off 1 base at V and 2 bases at J, with 11 bases between the two ends. Germline lookup yields CDR1 LGHDT and CDR2 YNNKEL (reference sequence). This CDR3 has 15 residues.

This clone was seen only once. This chain joins TRBV5-5 and TRBJ1-4; D gene ambiguous. V was shortened by 5 bases and J by 4 bases, with 21 bases between the two germline ends. Germline CDR1 and CDR2: SGHKS and YYEKEE (reference sequence). The CDR3 covers 17 residues. The CDR3 sequence: CASRQTSWTPGNEKLFF. The CDR3 DNA reads as TGTGCCAGCAGACAAACCTCGTGGACCCCGGGTAATGAAAAACTGTTTTTT.

This rearrangement joins TRBV18 to TRBJ1-6, with D possibly matching TRBD1 (5 bases). Deletions cut 6 bases from V and 6 bases from J, with 12 bases between. This CDR3 is built from 14 residues. Germline V gene sequence: CDR1 KGHSH, CDR2 LQKENI. The CDR3 loop reads CASSLTGSNSPLHF. Here the CDR3 DNA reads TGTGCCAGCTCTCTCACAGGATCTAATTCACCCCTCCACTTT.

The rearrangement joins TRBV30 to TRBJ2-2; TRBD2 matches at 10 bases. The germline gives CDR1 GTSNPN, CDR2 SVGIG (reference sequence). The CDR3 length is 16 residues. J lost 4 bases, V lost 8 bases, and 13 bases had no gene match. The CDR3 DNA reads as TGTGCCCGTCGATTCCCGGGACTAGCGCCCACCGGGGAGCTGTTTTTT. This translates into CARRFPGLAPTGELFF.

V is TRBV6-6 and J is TRBJ2-7; 10 positions match TRBD1. The CDR3 loop spans 16 amino acids. CDR1 and CDR2 from the germline V gene are MNHNY and SVGAGI (reference sequence). V shed 2 bases, J shed 2 bases, and the junction held 6 bases outside the gene matches. The CDR3 sequence is CASSYGTGASTYEQYF. DNA for the CDR3: TGTGCCAGCAGTTACGGGACAGGGGCTTCTACCTACGAGCAGTACTTC.

The chain uses TRBV2 and TRBJ2-3, with D tentatively TRBD1 or TRBD2 (7 bases each). This CDR3 has 15 amino acids. CDR1 and CDR2 from the germline V gene are SNHLY and FYNNEI. Trimming left V 6 bases short and J 3 bases short, with 16 bases between. The CDR3 region has the DNA TGTGCCAGCAGCGCTGGTCAGGGGGGGACAGATACGCAGTATTTT. Its translation is CASSAGQGGTDTQYF.

The V gene is TRBV14, the J gene TRBJ2-2, with 7 bases fitting TRBD1. Trimming removed 6 bases from V and 4 bases from J; junction bases left unmatched: 8. The CDR3 totals 15 residues. From germline, CDR1 is SGHDN and CDR2 FVKESK. In DNA, the CDR3 is TGTGCCAGCAGACCTAATCCAGGGGGCACCGGGGAGCTGTTTTTT. Amino acid sequence: CASRPNPGGTGELFF.

This clone is medium-sized (0.01 to 0.1%). CDR3 residues: CATSRGGRDYNEQFF. The CDR3 nucleotides are TGTGCCACCAGTCGGGGGGGCCGAGACTACAATGAGCAGTTCTTC. J is TRBJ2-1 and V is TRBV24-1; 8 bases match TRBD2. V was clipped by 6 bases and J by 3 bases; unmatched bases: 6. Germline values: CDR1 KGHDR, CDR2 SFDVKD. This CDR3 spans 15 amino acids.

This sequence joins TRBV27 and TRBJ2-3; TRBD2 matches at 8 bases. Germline CDR1 MNHEY, CDR2 SMNVEV (reference sequence). With 0 bases clipped from V and 6 bases from J, the junction kept 11 bases outside the gene matches. This CDR3 is 17 amino acids long. CDR3 nucleotides: TGTGCCAGCAGTTTATCGGGCGGGGGGCAATTTATGGATACGCAGTATTTT. Translated, it gives CASSLSGGGQFMDTQYF.

CDR3 sequence (DNA): TGTGCCAGCAGTGTCCCGGACAGCCATAATGAAAAACTGTTTTTT. This sequence encodes CASSVPDSHNEKLFF. This chain uses TRBV6-4 with TRBJ1-4, with D possibly matching TRBD1 (6 bases). V lost 4 bases to trimming and J lost 4 bases, with 13 bases between them. CDR1 MRHNA and CDR2 SNTAGT come from the germline V gene. The length of the CDR3 is 15 residues.

The chain combines TRBV18 with TRBJ1-2, with 7 bases lining up with TRBD1. The CDR3 covers 15 residues. The J segment lost 1 base and the V segment lost 1 base, leaving 3 bases of the junction unmatched. Germline CDR1 is KGHSH and CDR2 is LQKENI. In DNA, the CDR3 is TGTGCCAGCTCACCACGGGCAGGGGGTAACTATGGCTACACCTTC. This translates into CASSPRAGGNYGYTF.

This clone was found once. The J gene is TRBJ2-5, the V gene TRBV12-3 or TRBV12-4; 12 bases align to TRBD2. Germline trimming cut 6 bases from V and 9 bases from J; bases unmatched to any gene: 5. The CDR3 loop spans 13 amino acids. The CDR3 sequence is CASRPTSGRSQYF. CDR3 DNA: TGTGCCAGCAGGCCGACTAGCGGGAGATCCCAGTACTTC.

This chain connects TRBV28 to TRBJ2-7; D gene ambiguous. This CDR3 spans 12 amino acids. V was pared by 3 bases and J by 10 bases, with 13 bases between. Germline V lookup: CDR1 MDHEN, CDR2 SYDVKM. Here the CDR3 reads CASSFETDGQYF. The CDR3, as DNA: TGTGCCAGCAGTTTCGAGACTGATGGACAGTACTTC.

The genes are TRBV5-1 and TRBJ2-5, with no clear D. The germline V gene has CDR1 SGHRS and CDR2 YFSETQ. Trimming took 0 bases from V and 7 from J, leaving 13 bases between them. The CDR3 consists of 14 residues. Written as DNA, the CDR3 is TGCGCCAGCAGCTTGGCGCCTGGGTTGAGGACCCAGTACTTC. It encodes CASSLAPGLRTQYF.

This sequence joins TRBV28 and TRBJ1-3, with a weak D call TRBD1 (5 bases). This CDR3 has 16 amino acids. In germline, CDR1 is MDHEN, CDR2 SYDVKM. V was clipped by 2 bases and J by 4 bases, with 15 bases between them. This chain's CDR3 is CASSLDPGTSGNTIYF. CDR3 nucleotides: TGTGCCAGCAGTTTAGACCCCGGGACTTCAGGAAACACCATATATTTT.

The J gene is TRBJ1-3, the V gene TRBV3-1 (or the pseudogene TRBV3-2); D is ambiguous. Trimming removed 3 bases from V and 11 bases from J, with 26 bases in between. CDR3 length: 17 amino acids. CDR1 is LGHDT and CDR2 is YNNKEL in the germline V gene (reference sequence). DNA of the CDR3: TGTGCCAGCAGCCAGGACCCTTCCGGCAGTTACGTGGGGTCCATATATTTT. Its translation is CASSQDPSGSYVGSIYF.

V usage is TRBV5-8 and J usage is TRBJ1-5; 8 bases fit TRBD1. V dropped 5 bases and J dropped 4; count of bases not matched to a gene: 5. The V gene's germline CDR1 is SGHTS and CDR2 YDEGEE. CDR3 length: 14 amino acids. CDR3 nucleotide sequence: TGTGCCAGCAGTTCGGACAGGGAAAATCAGCCCCAGCATTTT. Amino acids: CASSSDRENQPQHF.

The V call is TRBV29-1, the J call TRBJ2-5; 12 bases fit TRBD2. The CDR3 spans 16 residues. The ends lost 3 bases at V and 5 bases at J; junction bases unmatched: 10. Germline loops: CDR1 SQVTM, CDR2 ANQGSEA. The CDR3 region has the DNA TGCAGCGTTGAGACTAGCGGGAGCTCCCGGGGGGAGACCCAGTACTTC. As protein: CSVETSGSSRGETQYF.

V usage is TRBV2 and J usage is TRBJ1-6, with D tentatively TRBD1 (5 bases). Germline V gives CDR1 SNHLY, CDR2 FYNNEI. This CDR3 contains 15 residues. V was cut by 10 bases and J by 9 bases, with 22 bases left in between. The CDR3 protein is CATNQGTGGISPLHF. CDR3 coding DNA: TGTGCCACCAACCAGGGTACCGGAGGGATTTCACCCCTCCACTTT.

The chain is built from TRBV6-4 and TRBJ1-1; possibly TRBD1 for D (5 bases). V lost 3 bases to trimming and J lost 1 base, with 9 bases between them. The CDR3 extends over 14 amino acids. Germline V gene data show CDR1 as MRHNA and CDR2 as SNTAGT. CDR3 sequence reads: CASSERGGNTEAFF. For the CDR3, the DNA is TGTGCCAGCAGTGAAAGGGGTGGGAACACTGAAGCTTTCTTT.

The chain joins TRBV9 to TRBJ2-1; 11 bases agree with TRBD2. Germline values: CDR1 SGDLS, CDR2 YYNGEE. The V and J ends lost 4 bases and 5 bases, in that order; junction bases with no gene match: 14. The CDR3 is made up of 18 amino acids. CDR3 DNA sequence: TGTGCCAGCAGCCCACGTCCACCGGGACTAGCGGTTCACAATGAGCAGTTCTTC. It is translated as CASSPRPPGLAVHNEQFF. Together with reference TRBV9 and TRBJ2-1, the CDR3 gives the full variable domain: DSGVTQTPKHLITATGQRVTLRCSPRSGDLSVYWYQQSLDQGLQFLIQYYNGEERAKGNILERFSAQQFPDLHSELNLSSLELGDSALYFCASSPRPPGLAVHNEQFFGPGTRLTVL.

The CDR3: CASSEKGRGRGNGYTF. The CDR3 coding sequence is TGTGCCAGCAGTGAAAAGGGCAGGGGGCGGGGAAATGGCTACACCTTC. The chain links TRBV2 to TRBJ1-2, with 8 positions matching TRBD1. Germline lookup yields CDR1 SNHLY and CDR2 FYNNEI. The CDR3 runs 16 residues. The V segment lost 2 bases and the J segment 6 bases; nucleotides outside the gene matches: 11. The whole variable domain, remainder taken from reference TRBV2 and TRBJ1-2, is EPEVTQTPSHQVTQMGQEVILRCVPISNHLYFYWYRQILGQKVEFLVSFYNNEISEKSEIFDDQFSVERPDGSNFTLKIRSTKLEDSAMYFCASSEKGRGRGNGYTFGSGTRLTVV.